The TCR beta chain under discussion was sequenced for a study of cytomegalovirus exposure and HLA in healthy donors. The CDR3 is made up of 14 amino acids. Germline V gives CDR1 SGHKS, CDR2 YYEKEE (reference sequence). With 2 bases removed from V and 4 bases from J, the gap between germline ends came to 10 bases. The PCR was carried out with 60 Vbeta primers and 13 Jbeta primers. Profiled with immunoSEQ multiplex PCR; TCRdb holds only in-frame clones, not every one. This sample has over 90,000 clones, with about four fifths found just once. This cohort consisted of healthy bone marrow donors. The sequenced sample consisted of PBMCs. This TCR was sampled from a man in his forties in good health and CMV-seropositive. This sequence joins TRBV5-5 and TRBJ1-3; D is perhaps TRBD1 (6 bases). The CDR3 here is CASSFRGGGNTIYF. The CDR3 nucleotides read TGTGCCAGCAGCTTCAGGGGTGGCGGAAACACCATATATTTT.